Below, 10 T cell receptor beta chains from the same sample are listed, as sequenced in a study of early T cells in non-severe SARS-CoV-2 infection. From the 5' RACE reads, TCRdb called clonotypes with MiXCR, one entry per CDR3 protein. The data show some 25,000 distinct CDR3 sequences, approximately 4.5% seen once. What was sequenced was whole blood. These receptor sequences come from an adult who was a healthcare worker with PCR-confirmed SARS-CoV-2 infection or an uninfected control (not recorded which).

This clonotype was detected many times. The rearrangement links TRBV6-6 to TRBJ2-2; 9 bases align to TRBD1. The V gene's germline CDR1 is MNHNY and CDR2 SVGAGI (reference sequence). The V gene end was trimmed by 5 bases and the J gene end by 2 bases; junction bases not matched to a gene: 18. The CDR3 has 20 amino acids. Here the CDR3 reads CASSALAPFGTGPNTGELFF. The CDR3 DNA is TGTGCCAGCAGTGCCCTCGCCCCTTTTGGGACAGGGCCCAACACCGGGGAGCTGTTTTTT.

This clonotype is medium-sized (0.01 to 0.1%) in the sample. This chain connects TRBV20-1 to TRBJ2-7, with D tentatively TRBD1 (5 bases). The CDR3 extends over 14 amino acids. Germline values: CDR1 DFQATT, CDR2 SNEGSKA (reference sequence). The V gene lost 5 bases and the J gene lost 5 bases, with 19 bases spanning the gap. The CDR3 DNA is TGCAGTGCTCCCGACCGGGCAGGGCGGAACGAGCAGTACTTC. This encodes CSAPDRAGRNEQYF.

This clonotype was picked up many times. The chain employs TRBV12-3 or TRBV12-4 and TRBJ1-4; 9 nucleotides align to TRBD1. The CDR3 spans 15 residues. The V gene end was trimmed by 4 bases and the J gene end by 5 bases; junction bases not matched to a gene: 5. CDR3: CASSWGQGDNEKLFF. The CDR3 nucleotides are TGTGCCAGCAGTTGGGGACAGGGCGACAATGAAAAACTGTTTTTT.

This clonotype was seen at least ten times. The CDR3 sequence is CASSLAGGPYTGELFF. The CDR3 DNA reads TGTGCCAGCAGTTTAGCGGGAGGACCCTACACCGGGGAGCTGTTTTTT. The J gene is TRBJ2-2, the V gene TRBV6-2 or TRBV6-3; 10 bases agree with TRBD2. The germline CDR1 and CDR2 sequences are MNHEY and SVGEGT. CDR3 length: 16 residues. The junction had 5 bases not matched to a gene; V was cut back by 4 bases and J by 3 bases.

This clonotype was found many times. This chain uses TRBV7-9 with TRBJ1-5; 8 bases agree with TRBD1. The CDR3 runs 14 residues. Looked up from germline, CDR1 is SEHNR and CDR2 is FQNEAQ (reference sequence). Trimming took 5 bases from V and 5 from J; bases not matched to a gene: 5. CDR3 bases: TGTGCCAGCAGCCAGGACAGGGCAGATCAGCCCCAGCATTTT. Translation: CASSQDRADQPQHF.

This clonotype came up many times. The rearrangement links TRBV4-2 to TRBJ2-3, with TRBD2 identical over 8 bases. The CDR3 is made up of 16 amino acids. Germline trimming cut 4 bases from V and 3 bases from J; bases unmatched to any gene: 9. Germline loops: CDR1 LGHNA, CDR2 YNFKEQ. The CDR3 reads CASSPRGAGETDTQYF. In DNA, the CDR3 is TGTGCCAGCAGCCCCAGAGGAGCGGGGGAGACAGATACGCAGTATTTT.

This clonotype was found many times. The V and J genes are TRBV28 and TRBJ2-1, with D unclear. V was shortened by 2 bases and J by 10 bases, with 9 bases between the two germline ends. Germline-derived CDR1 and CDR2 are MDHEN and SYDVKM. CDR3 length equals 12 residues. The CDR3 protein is CASSLQLGEQFF. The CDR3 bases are TGTGCCAGCAGTTTACAGTTGGGGGAGCAGTTCTTC.

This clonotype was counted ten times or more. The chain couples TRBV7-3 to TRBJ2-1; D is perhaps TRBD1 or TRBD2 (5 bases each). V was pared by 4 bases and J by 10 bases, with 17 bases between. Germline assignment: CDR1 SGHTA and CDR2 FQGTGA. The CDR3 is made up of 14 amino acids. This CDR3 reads CASSSGAGSDEQFF. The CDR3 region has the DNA TGTGCCAGCAGCTCCGGGGCCGGTAGCGACGAGCAGTTCTTC.

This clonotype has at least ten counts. CDR3 residues: CASSLVGVPGELFF. The CDR3 region has the DNA TGTGCCAGCAGCTTAGTCGGGGTACCCGGGGAGCTGTTTTTT. The chain combines TRBV7-9 with TRBJ2-2; D may be TRBD2 (5 bases). Germline V lookup: CDR1 SEHNR, CDR2 FQNEAQ (reference sequence). The ends were cut back, 1 base at V and 6 bases at J, with 9 bases in the middle. This CDR3 is built from 14 residues.

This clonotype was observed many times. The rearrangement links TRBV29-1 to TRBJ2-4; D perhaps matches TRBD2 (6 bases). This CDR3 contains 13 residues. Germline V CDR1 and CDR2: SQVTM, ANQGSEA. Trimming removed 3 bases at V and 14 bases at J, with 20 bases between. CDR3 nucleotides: TGCAGCGTTGAGTATCGGGACTTACGTATTAAGTACTTC. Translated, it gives CSVEYRDLRIKYF. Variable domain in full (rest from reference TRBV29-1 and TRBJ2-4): SAVISQKPSRDICQRGTSLTIQCQVDSQVTMMFWYRQQPGQSLTLIATANQGSEATYESGFVIDKFPISRPNLTFSTLTVSNMSPEDSSIYLCSVEYRDLRIKYFGAGTRLSVL.